Sequencing of this TCR beta chain was carried out in a study of response to subunit inactivated influenza vaccine. The CDR3 is 13 amino acids. Trimming took 9 bases from V and 2 from J, leaving 14 bases between them. The V gene's germline CDR1 is SGHAT and CDR2 FQNNGV. TCRdb reprocessed the RT-PCR reads via MiXCR and lists one record per CDR3 protein. This table holds 200,000 to 250,000 distinct CDR3 sequences, 9% to 15% found once. The receptor comes from a man over 45 who received an inactivated influenza vaccine. Specimen: non-naive T cells sorted from PBMCs, collected less than 15 days before vaccination. The chain has TRBV11-2 and TRBJ2-7; D not certain. The CDR3 DNA follows: TGTGCCAGTGGCAACAAGGGTCCCTACGAGCAGTACTTC. Residues: CASGNKGPYEQYF.